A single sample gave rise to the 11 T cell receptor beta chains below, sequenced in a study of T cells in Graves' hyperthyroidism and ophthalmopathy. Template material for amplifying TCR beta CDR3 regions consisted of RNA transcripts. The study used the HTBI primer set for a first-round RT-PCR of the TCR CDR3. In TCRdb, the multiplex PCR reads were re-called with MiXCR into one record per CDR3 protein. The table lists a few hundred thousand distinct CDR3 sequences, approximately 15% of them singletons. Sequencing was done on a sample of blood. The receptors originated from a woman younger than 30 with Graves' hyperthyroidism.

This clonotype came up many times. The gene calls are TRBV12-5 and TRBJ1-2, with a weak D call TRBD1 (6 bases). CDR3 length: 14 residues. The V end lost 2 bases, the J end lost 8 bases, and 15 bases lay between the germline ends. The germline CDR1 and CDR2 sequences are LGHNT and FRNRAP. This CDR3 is CASGLTGALGGYTF. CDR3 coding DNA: TGTGCTAGTGGTTTGACGGGGGCCCTCGGCGGCTACACCTTC.

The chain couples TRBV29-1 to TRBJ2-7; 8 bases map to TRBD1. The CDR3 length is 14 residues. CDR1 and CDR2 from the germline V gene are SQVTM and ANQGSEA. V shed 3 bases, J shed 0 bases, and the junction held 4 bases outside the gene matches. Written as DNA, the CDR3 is TGCAGCGTTGAGACAGGGGCTAGCTCCTACGAGCAGTACTTC. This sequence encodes CSVETGASSYEQYF.

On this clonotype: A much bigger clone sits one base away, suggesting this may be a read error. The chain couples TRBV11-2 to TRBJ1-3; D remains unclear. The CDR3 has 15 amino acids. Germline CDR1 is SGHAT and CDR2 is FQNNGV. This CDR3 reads CAGSLSVSSGNTIYF. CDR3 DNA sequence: TGTGCCGGCAGCTTATCCGTGAGCTCTGGAAACACCATATATTTT. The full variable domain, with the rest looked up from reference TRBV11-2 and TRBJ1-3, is EAGVAQSPRYKIIEKRQSVAFWCNPISGHATLYWYQQILGQGPKLLIQFQNNGVVDDSQLPKDRFSAERLKGVDSTLKIQPAKLEDSAVYLCAGSLSVSSGNTIYFGEGSWLTVV.

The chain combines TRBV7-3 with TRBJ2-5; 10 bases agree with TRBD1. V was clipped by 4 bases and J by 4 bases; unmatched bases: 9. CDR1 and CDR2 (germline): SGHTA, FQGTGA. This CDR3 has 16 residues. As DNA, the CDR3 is TGTGCCAGCAGCTCCCGGGACAGGGGCTTTGGAGAGACCCAGTACTTC. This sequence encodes CASSSRDRGFGETQYF.

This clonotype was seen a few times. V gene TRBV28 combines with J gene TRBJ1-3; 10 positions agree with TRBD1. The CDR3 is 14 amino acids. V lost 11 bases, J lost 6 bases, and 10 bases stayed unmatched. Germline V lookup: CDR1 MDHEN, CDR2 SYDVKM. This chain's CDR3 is CAAATDRGQNTIYF. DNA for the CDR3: TGTGCCGCGGCGACCGACAGGGGGCAAAACACCATATATTTT.

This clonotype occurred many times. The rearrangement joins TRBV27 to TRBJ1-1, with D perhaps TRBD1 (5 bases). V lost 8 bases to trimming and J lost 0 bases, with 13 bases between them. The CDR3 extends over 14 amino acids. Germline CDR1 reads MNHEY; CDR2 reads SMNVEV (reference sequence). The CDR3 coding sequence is TGTGCCAGCTATAGACAGCCCATGAACACTGAAGCTTTCTTT. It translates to CASYRQPMNTEAFF.

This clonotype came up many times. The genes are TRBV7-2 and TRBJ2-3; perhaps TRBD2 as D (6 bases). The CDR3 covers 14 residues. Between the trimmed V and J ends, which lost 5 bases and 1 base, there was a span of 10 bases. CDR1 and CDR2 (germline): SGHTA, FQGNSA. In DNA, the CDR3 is TGTGCCAGCAGCCCGAGCGGGCGCACAGATACGCAGTATTTT. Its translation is CASSPSGRTDTQYF.

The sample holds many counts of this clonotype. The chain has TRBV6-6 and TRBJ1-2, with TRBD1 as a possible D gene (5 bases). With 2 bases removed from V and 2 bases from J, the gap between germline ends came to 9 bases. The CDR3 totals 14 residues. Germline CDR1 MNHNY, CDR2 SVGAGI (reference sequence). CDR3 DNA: TGTGCCAGCAGTTACGGGGCAGGGAACTATGGCTACACCTTC. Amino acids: CASSYGAGNYGYTF.

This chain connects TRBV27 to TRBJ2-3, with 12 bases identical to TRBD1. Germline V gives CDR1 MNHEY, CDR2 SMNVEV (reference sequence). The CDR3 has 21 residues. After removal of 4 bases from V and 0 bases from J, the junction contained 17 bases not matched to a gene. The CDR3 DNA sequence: TGTGCCAGCAGTTCCTACCTAACCGGGACAGGGGGCCGGGGTAGCACAGATACGCAGTATTTT. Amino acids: CASSSYLTGTGGRGSTDTQYF.

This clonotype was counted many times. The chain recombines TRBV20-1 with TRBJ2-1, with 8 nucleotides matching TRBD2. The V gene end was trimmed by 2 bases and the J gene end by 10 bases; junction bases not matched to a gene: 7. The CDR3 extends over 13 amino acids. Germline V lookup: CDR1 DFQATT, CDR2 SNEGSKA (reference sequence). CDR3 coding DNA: TGCAGTGCTAGACCGGGACTAGTTGGAGAGCAGTTCTTC. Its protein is CSARPGLVGEQFF.

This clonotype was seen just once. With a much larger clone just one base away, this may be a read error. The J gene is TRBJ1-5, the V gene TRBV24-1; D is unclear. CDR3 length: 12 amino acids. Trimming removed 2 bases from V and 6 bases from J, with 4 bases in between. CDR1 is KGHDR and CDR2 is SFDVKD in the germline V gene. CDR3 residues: CATSDSSQPQHF. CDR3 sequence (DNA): TGTGCCACCAGTGATTCGAGTCAGCCCCAGCATTTT.